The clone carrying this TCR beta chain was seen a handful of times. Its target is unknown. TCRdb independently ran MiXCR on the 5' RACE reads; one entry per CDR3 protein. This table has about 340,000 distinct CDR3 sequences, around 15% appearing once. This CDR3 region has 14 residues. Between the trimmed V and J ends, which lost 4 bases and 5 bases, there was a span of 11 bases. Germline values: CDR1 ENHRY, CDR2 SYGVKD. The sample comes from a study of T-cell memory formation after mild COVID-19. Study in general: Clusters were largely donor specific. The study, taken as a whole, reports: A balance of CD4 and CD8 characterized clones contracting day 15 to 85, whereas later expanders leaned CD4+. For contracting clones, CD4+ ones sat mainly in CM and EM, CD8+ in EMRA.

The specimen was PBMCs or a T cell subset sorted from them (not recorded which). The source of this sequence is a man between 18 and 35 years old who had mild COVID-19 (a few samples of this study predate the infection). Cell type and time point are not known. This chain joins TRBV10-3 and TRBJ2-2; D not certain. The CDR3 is CAISADFLTGELFF. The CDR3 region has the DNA TGTGCCATCAGTGCTGACTTTTTGACCGGGGAGCTGTTTTTT.